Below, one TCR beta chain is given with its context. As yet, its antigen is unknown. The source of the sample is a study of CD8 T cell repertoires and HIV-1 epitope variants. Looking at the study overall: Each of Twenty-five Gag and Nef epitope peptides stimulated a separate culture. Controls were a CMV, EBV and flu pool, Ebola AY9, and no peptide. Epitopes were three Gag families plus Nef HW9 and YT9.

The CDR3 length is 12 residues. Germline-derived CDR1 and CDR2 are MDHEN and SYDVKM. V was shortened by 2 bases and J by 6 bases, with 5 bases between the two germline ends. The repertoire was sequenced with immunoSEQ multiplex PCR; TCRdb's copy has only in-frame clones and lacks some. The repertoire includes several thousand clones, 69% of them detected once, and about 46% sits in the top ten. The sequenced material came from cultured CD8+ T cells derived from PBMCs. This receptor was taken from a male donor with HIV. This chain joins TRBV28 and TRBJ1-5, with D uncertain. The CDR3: CASSLEVQPQHF. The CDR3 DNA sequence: TGTGCCAGCAGTTTAGAAGTTCAGCCCCAGCATTTT. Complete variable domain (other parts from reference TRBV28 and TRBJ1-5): DVKVTQSSRYLVKRTGEKVFLECVQDMDHENMFWYRQDPGLGLRLIYFSYDVKMKEKGDIPEGYSVSREKKERFSLILESASTNQTSMYLCASSLEVQPQHFGDGTRLSIL.